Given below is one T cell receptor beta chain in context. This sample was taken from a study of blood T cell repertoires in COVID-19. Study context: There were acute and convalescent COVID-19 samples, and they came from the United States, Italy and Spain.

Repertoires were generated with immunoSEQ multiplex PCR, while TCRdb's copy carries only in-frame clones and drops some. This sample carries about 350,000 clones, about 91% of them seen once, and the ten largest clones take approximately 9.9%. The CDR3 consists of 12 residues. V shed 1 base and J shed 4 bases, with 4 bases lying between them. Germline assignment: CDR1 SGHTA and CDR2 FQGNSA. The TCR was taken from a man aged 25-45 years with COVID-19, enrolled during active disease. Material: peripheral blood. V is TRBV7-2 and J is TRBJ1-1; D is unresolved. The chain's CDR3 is CASSLVSTEAFF. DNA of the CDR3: TGTGCCAGCAGCTTAGTTAGCACTGAAGCTTTCTTT.